Listed below are T cell receptor beta chains from one sample, sequenced in a study of Ad26.COV2.S vaccination and SARS-CoV-2 variants. Assay used: immunoSEQ multiplex PCR; TCRdb lists only in-frame clones, some missing. The data show some 480,000 clones, 87% seen once. This specimen was peripheral blood, taken in a trial of Ad26.COV2.S vaccine versus placebo. All receptors derive from a person between 18 and 65 years old who received the Ad26.COV2.S COVID-19 vaccine or a placebo. CDR3s include the opening cysteine and the closing phenylalanine or tryptophan. D genes are given only for firm matches. Some rows have no size entry. The others give once, few or many, or a class for an expanded clone.

CDR3: CASSLSPGQGNTEAFF; DNA: TGTGCCAGCAGCTTATCGCCGGGACAAGGGAACACTGAAGCTTTCTTT; size: NA; V: TRBV7-9; J: TRBJ1-1; D: NA
CDR3: CAWSVGSNVLTF; DNA: TGTGCCTGGAGTGTTGGGTCCAACGTCCTGACTTTC; size: NA; V: TRBV30; J: TRBJ2-6; D: NA
CDR3: CASRTQGGGIYEQYF; DNA: TGTGCCAGCAGAACCCAGGGGGGAGGGATCTACGAGCAGTACTTC; size: NA; V: TRBV6-5; J: TRBJ2-7; D: NA
CDR3: CASRSTGSHGYTF; DNA: TGTGCCAGTAGGTCGACAGGGTCCCATGGCTACACCTTC; size: NA; V: TRBV19; J: TRBJ1-2; D: TRBD1
CDR3: CASSLPGSPDTQYF; DNA: TGTGCCAGCAGTTTGCCCGGGAGCCCAGATACGCAGTATTTT; size: NA; V: TRBV28; J: TRBJ2-3; D: NA
CDR3: CASSESYTEAFF; DNA: TGTGCCAGCAGTGAGAGCTACACTGAAGCTTTCTTT; size: once; V: TRBV25-1; J: TRBJ1-1; D: NA
CDR3: CASSLGDISTSTRLVAF; DNA: TGTGCCAGTAGTCTAGGGGACATCTCTACTTCCACTCGCTTAGTCGCCTTC; size: once; V: TRBV19; J: TRBJ1-2; D: NA
CDR3: CASSEKKGFGNEQFF; DNA: TGTGCCAGCAGTGAAAAAAAAGGGTTTGGCAATGAGCAGTTCTTC; size: NA; V: TRBV6-1; J: TRBJ2-1; D: NA
CDR3: CATSAGTGSNNEQFF; DNA: TGTGCCACCAGTGCCGGGACAGGGTCCAACAATGAGCAGTTCTTC; size: NA; V: TRBV24-1; J: TRBJ2-1; D: TRBD1
CDR3: CASSPDSYHEQYF; DNA: TGTGCCAGCAGTCCAGACAGTTACCACGAGCAGTACTTC; size: NA; V: TRBV28; J: TRBJ2-7; D: NA
CDR3: CATSRDRRTSGNTGELFF; DNA: TGTGCCACCAGCAGAGATCGGAGAACTAGCGGAAACACCGGGGAGCTGTTTTTT; size: NA; V: TRBV15; J: TRBJ2-2; D: TRBD2
CDR3: CASSSAGTGLYEQYF; DNA: TGTGCCAGCAGTTCCGCCGGGACAGGGCTGTACGAGCAGTACTTC; size: NA; V: TRBV28; J: TRBJ2-7; D: TRBD1
CDR3: CASSLAYHSPLHF; DNA: TGTGCCAGCAGCTTAGCATACCATTCACCCCTCCACTTT; size: once; V: TRBV7-2; J: TRBJ1-6; D: NA
CDR3: CASSSHEGGKDGYTF; DNA: TGTGCCAGCAGTTCCCACGAGGGGGGGAAGGATGGCTACACCTTC; size: NA; V: TRBV28; J: TRBJ1-2; D: NA
CDR3: CASSTDPNTEAFF; DNA: TGTGCCAGCAGTACGGACCCGAACACTGAAGCTTTCTTT; size: once; V: TRBV6-5; J: TRBJ1-1; D: NA
CDR3: CASSSRTGRNTGELFF; DNA: TGTGCCAGCAGCTCTCGGACAGGAAGGAACACCGGGGAGCTGTTTTTT; size: once; V: TRBV7-9; J: TRBJ2-2; D: TRBD1
CDR3: CASSPRLAGFTDTQYF; DNA: TGTGCCAGCAGCCCGAGACTAGCGGGATTCACAGATACGCAGTATTTT; size: NA; V: TRBV7-8; J: TRBJ2-3; D: TRBD2
CDR3: CASSFYGAYEQYF; DNA: TGTGCCAGCAGTTTCTATGGGGCCTACGAGCAGTACTTC; size: NA; V: TRBV3-1/TRBV3-2; J: TRBJ2-7; D: NA
CDR3: CASSFGTGELFF; DNA: TGTGCCAGCAGTTTCGGCACCGGGGAGCTGTTTTTT; size: NA; V: TRBV27; J: TRBJ2-2; D: NA
CDR3: CASRDGNYGYTF; DNA: TGTGCCAGCAGGGACGGGAACTATGGCTACACCTTC; size: few; V: TRBV6-5; J: TRBJ1-2; D: NA
CDR3: CAISERGLYNEQFF; DNA: TGTGCCATCAGTGAGCGGGGACTGTACAATGAGCAGTTCTTC; size: NA; V: TRBV10-3; J: TRBJ2-1; D: NA
CDR3: CASSQEAGGRGGELFF; DNA: TGTGCCAGCAGCCAAGAAGCGGGAGGGCGAGGCGGGGAGCTGTTTTTT; size: many; V: TRBV4-2; J: TRBJ2-2; D: TRBD2
CDR3: CASSQPPVRVTQYF; DNA: TGTGCCAGCAGCCAGCCCCCCGTTCGGGTTACGCAGTATTTT; size: NA; V: TRBV6-2/TRBV6-3; J: TRBJ2-3; D: NA
CDR3: CASSKGGGPAKVGYTF; DNA: TGTGCCAGCAGCAAAGGAGGAGGGCCCGCTAAGGTAGGCTACACCTTC; size: NA; V: TRBV21-1; J: TRBJ1-2; D: NA
CDR3: CASSVIAGKNTEAFF; DNA: TGTGCCAGCAGCGTCATAGCAGGAAAGAACACTGAAGCTTTCTTT; size: NA; V: TRBV9; J: TRBJ1-1; D: NA
CDR3: CASSTTQGVSEAFF; DNA: TGTGCCAGCAGTACGACCCAAGGGGTGTCTGAAGCTTTCTTT; size: NA; V: TRBV2; J: TRBJ1-1; D: NA
CDR3: CASARGGLNGYTF; DNA: TGTGCCAGCGCCAGGGGGGGCCTCAATGGCTACACCTTC; size: NA; V: TRBV28; J: TRBJ1-2; D: TRBD1
CDR3: CASSLVPGPSSYNEQFF; DNA: TGTGCCAGCAGCTTAGTCCCGGGACCTAGCTCCTACAATGAGCAGTTCTTC; size: NA; V: TRBV7-2; J: TRBJ2-1; D: NA
CDR3: CASTTLYSNQPQHF; DNA: TGTGCCAGTACGACCCTTTATAGCAATCAGCCCCAGCATTTT; size: few; V: TRBV19; J: TRBJ1-5; D: NA
CDR3: CASSLWVARGNTEAFF; DNA: TGTGCCAGCAGCTTGTGGGTTGCGAGAGGGAACACTGAAGCTTTCTTT; size: NA; V: TRBV11-2; J: TRBJ1-1; D: NA
CDR3: CASSPVGQGSNQPQHF; DNA: TGTGCCAGCAGCCCGGTTGGACAGGGTAGCAATCAGCCCCAGCATTTT; size: NA; V: TRBV7-9; J: TRBJ1-5; D: TRBD1
CDR3: CASSKTGYEQYF; DNA: TGTGCCAGCAGTAAAACAGGATACGAGCAGTACTTC; size: NA; V: TRBV12-3/TRBV12-4; J: TRBJ2-7; D: NA
CDR3: CASSQGDLRRSYGYTF; DNA: TGTGCCAGCAGCCAAGGTGATCTGCGTCGTTCTTATGGCTACACCTTC; size: NA; V: TRBV3-1/TRBV3-2; J: TRBJ1-2; D: NA
CDR3: CASSPLGTEAFF; DNA: TGTGCCAGCAGTCCCCTGGGCACTGAAGCTTTCTTT; size: NA; V: TRBV28; J: TRBJ1-1; D: NA
CDR3: CASSLVGGGGYTF; DNA: TGTGCCAGCAGTTTAGTGGGCGGGGGAGGCTACACCTTC; size: once; V: TRBV28; J: TRBJ1-2; D: NA
CDR3: CASGKAPPGGSKETQYF; DNA: TGCGCCAGCGGAAAGGCCCCCCCCGGCGGGAGTAAAGAGACCCAGTACTTC; size: NA; V: TRBV5-1; J: TRBJ2-5; D: TRBD2